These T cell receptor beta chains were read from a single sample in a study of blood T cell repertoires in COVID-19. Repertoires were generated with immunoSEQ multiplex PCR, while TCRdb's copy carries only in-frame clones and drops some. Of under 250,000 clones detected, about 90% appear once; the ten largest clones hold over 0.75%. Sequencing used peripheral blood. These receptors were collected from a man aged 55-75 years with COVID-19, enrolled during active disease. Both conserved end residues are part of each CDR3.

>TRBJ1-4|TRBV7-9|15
CASSGGNLDNEKLFF
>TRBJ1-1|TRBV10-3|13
CAISRQMNTEAFF
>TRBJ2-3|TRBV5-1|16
CASSSQTMKTVSTQYF
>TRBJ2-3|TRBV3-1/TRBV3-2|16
CASSPTSGGHTDTQYF
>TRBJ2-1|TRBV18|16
CASSPRSGGSYNEQFF
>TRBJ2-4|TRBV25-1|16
CASSDSGTKAKNIQYF
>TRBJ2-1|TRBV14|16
CASSLLTQSPLEEQFF
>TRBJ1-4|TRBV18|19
CASSPEGHLLDRVSEKLFF
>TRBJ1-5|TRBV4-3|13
CASSQSVSQPQHF
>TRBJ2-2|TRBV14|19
CASSRLQGLAGVVTGELFF
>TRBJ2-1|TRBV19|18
CASSPGLAGVSFYNEQFF
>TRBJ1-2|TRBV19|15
CASSISRQGDYGYTF
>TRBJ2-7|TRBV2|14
CASRPGESTKEQYF
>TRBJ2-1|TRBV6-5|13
CASRPSGSYEQFF
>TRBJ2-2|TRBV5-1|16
CASSLGQGSNTGELFF
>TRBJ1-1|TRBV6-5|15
CASRPDRGQNTEAFF
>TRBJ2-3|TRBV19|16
CASSTFTGGGTDTQYF
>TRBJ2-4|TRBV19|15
CASSIAGLGKNIQYF
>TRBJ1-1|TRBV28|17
CASSLSSGRGLFTEAFF
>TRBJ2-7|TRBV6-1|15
CASSNFGTGSYEQYF
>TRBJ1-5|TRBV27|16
CASSLYGGTSNQPQHF
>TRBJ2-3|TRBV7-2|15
CASSIAGVVTDTQYF
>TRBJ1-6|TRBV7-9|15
CASSSTGTAKSPLHF
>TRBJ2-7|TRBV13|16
CASSRETGDSGYEQYF
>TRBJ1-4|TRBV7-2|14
CASSLGTPKEKLFF
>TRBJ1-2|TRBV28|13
CASSSDRGRGYTF
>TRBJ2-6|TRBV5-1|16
CASSLAAGSGANVLTF
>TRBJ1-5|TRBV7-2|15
CASSRQGHSNQPQHF
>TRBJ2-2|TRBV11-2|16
CASSIQGSVYTGELFF
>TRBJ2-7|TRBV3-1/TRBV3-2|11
CASSHGAEQYF
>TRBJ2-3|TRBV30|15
CAWSSAGGYTDTQYF
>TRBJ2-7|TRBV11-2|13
CASSLVSSYEQYF
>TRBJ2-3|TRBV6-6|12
CAKAGGTDTQYF
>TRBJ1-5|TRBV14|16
CDFGAGGQAGLQPQHF
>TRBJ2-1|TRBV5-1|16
CASRPEGLAAYNEQFF
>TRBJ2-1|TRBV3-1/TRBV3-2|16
CASSLGLAGGGYEQFF
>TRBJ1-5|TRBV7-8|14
CASSLRQGNQPQHF
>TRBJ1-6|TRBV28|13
CASSFQGNSPLHF
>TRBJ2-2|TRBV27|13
CASSFPGTGELFF
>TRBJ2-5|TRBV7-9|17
CASSLGLAGGPQETQYF
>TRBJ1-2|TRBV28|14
CASSSRDRVWGYTF
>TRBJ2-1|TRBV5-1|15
CASSSTSGGAEGQFF